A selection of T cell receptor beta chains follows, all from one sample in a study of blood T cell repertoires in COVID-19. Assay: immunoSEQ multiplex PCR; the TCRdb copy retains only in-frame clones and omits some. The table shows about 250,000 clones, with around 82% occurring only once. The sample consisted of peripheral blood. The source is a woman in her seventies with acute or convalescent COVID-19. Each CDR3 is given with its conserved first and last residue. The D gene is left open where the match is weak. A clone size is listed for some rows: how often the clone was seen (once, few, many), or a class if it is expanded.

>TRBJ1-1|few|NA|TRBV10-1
TGCGCCAGCAGTGAGGGCAGGGTGAAAACTGAAGCTTTCTTT
CASSEGRVKTEAFF
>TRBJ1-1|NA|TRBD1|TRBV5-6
TGTGCCAGCAGCTTCACAGGGGGCCTGAACACTGAAGCTTTCTTT
CASSFTGGLNTEAFF
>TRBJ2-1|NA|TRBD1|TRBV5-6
TGTGCCAGCAGCCCAGGGGGAAGAGTTAATGAGCAGTTCTTC
CASSPGGRVNEQFF
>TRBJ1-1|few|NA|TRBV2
TGTGCCAGCAGTACGAGGACAGTGGTTGAAGCTTTCTTT
CASSTRTVVEAFF
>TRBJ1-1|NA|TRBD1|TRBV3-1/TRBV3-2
TGTGCCAGCAGCTACTCGACAGGGACCACTGAAGCTTTCTTT
CASSYSTGTTEAFF
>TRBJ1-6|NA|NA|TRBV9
TGTGCCAGCAGCGCTGGACTTCGCGAGCACCTCCACTTT
CASSAGLREHLHF
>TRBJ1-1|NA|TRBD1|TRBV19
TGTGCCAGTAGTGAGGGACAGGGCTTTACAGCTTTCTTT
CASSEGQGFTAFF
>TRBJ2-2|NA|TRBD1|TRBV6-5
TGTGCCAGCAGACGTACAGGGGCCAACACCGGGGAGCTGTTTTTT
CASRRTGANTGELFF
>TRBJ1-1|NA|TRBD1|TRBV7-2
TGTGCCAGCAGTACAGGGGACGGGGTTAGGGATGAAGCTTTCTTT
CASSTGDGVRDEAFF
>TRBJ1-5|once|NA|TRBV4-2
TGTGCCAGCAGCCAAGTCCGGGCACAGGGTAGCAATCAGCCCCAGCATTTT
CASSQVRAQGSNQPQHF
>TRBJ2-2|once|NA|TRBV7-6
TGTGCCAGCAGCCCGAGCAGTCAGGCAAACACCGGGGAGCTGTTTTTT
CASSPSSQANTGELFF
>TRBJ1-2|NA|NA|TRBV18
TGTGCCAGCTCGGATCTTCAGGGGAACTATGGCTACACCTTC
CASSDLQGNYGYTF
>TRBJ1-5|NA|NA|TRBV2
TGTGCCAGCAGTGACAGGGGAGATCAGCCCCAGCATTTT
CASSDRGDQPQHF
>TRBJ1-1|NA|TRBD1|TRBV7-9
TGTGCCAGCAGCTTCGGACAGGAAAACACTGAAGCTTTCTTT
CASSFGQENTEAFF
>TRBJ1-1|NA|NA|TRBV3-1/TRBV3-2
TGTGCCAGCAGCCAAGTTCAGAAGAACACTGAAGCTTTCTTT
CASSQVQKNTEAFF
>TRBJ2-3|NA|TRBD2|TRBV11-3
TGTGCCAGCAGCTTTCTCGCGGGGGGGACGCAGTATTTT
CASSFLAGGTQYF
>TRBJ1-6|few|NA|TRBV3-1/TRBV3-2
TGTGCCAGCAGCTACAGTAATTCACCCCTCCACTTT
CASSYSNSPLHF
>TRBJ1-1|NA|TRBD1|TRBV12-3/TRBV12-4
TGTGCCAGCATCGCAACAGGGGTCACTGAAGCTTTCTTT
CASIATGVTEAFF
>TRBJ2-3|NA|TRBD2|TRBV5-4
TGTGCCAGCAGCCCGGGACTAGCGGGGGGGCGCACAGATACGCAGTATTTT
CASSPGLAGGRTDTQYF
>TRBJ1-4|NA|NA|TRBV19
TGTGCCAGTAGGGCGGAGCCGTCTAATGAAAAACTGTTTTTT
CASRAEPSNEKLFF
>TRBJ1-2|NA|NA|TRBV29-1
TGCAGCGCCGGAGAGGAAGGCTACACCTTC
CSAGEEGYTF
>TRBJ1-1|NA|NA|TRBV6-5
TGTGCCAGCCCCCTCACAATGAACACTGAAGCTTTCTTT
CASPLTMNTEAFF
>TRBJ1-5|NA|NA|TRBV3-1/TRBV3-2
TGTGCCAGCAGCCAAGGGACAGCTAGCAATCAGCCCCAGCATTTT
CASSQGTASNQPQHF
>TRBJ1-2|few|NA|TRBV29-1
TGCAGCGTATTGACACAAGGCCGACAAACTGATGGCTACACCTTC
CSVLTQGRQTDGYTF
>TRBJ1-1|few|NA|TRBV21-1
TGTGCCAGTGCAGGGGGCGAACAAGGTGGGACTGAAGCTTTCTTT
CASAGGEQGGTEAFF
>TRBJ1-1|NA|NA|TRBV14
TGTGCCAGCAGCCAAGGGGGTGGGGGCTTTCGGACTGAAGCTTTCTTT
CASSQGGGGFRTEAFF
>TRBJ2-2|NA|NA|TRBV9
TGTGCCAGCAGCGTAGCACAGGGGAACACCGGGGAGCTGTTTTTT
CASSVAQGNTGELFF